Only one count was recorded for the clone carrying this TCR beta chain. This sample was taken from a study of patients and donors after allogeneic stem cell transplantation. TCRdb redid the calling of the RT-PCR reads with MiXCR, one entry per CDR3 protein. The sample holds about 110,000 distinct CDR3 sequences, roughly 37% seen once. The CDR3 is 15 amino acids. The V end was cut by 1 base, the J end by 7 bases, with 15 bases between. Germline loops: CDR1 SGHTA, CDR2 FQGNSA. This TCR derives from a human donor who was either an allogeneic HSCT recipient or a stem cell or donor lymphocyte infusion donor (not recorded which). It is not recorded whose cells these are; they may come from a transplant donor. Sequencing was performed on blood, either unsorted or a sorted T cell fraction (not recorded which). The V and J genes are TRBV7-2 and TRBJ2-3; TRBD1 or TRBD2 may be the D gene (5 bases each). The CDR3 spells CASSLVPGTANTQYF. The DNA for the CDR3 is TGTGCCAGCAGCTTAGTTCCCGGGACCGCCAATACGCAGTATTTT. The variable domain in full, with the rest retrieved from reference TRBV7-2 and TRBJ2-3, is GAGVSQSPSNKVTEKGKDVELRCDPISGHTALYWYRQSLGQGLEFLIYFQGNSAPDKSGLPSDRFSAERTGGSVSTLTIQRTQQEDSAVYLCASSLVPGTANTQYFGPGTRLTVL.